The 7 T cell receptor beta chains below were found in one sample sequenced in a study of OX40 agonist ivuxolimab in advanced cancers. Sequencing used immunoSEQ multiplex PCR; TCRdb keeps in-frame clones, though not all of them. The sample records about 48,000 clones, about 85% being singletons. Sequencing was performed on CD4+ or CD8+ T cells sorted from blood, taken in a trial of the OX40 agonist ivuxolimab. These receptors came from an adult with an advanced solid tumor such as melanoma, head and neck, liver or kidney cancer.

This clone appeared a single time. The chain has TRBV10-3 and TRBJ2-5; TRBD2 aligns across 10 bases. This CDR3 comprises 16 residues. The V segment lost 4 bases and the J segment 1 base; nucleotides outside the gene matches: 6. In germline, CDR1 is ENHRY, CDR2 SYGVKD. The CDR3 loop is CAISGGASGSQETQYF. The CDR3 nucleotides read TGTGCCATCAGTGGCGGGGCTAGCGGGAGCCAAGAGACCCAGTACTTC.

This sequence joins TRBV5-4 and TRBJ1-2; unclear D gene. Germline V gene lookup returns CDR1 SGHNT and CDR2 YYREEE (reference sequence). The CDR3 extends over 13 amino acids. Trimming left V 6 bases short and J 0 bases short, with 9 bases between. CDR3 region: CASTPNPNYGYTF. Written as DNA, the CDR3 is TGTGCCAGCACCCCGAATCCTAACTATGGCTACACCTTC.

CDR3 coding DNA: TGTGCCAGTAGCCTCTCGTACAGGGGTTCAGAAGCTTTCTTT. Residues: CASSLSYRGSEAFF. The V and J genes are TRBV19 and TRBJ1-1; 7 bases fit TRBD1. The germline gives CDR1 LNHDA, CDR2 SQIVND (reference sequence). The J segment lost 8 bases and the V segment lost 6 bases, leaving 12 bases of the junction unmatched. The CDR3 covers 14 residues.

The genes are TRBV6-1 and TRBJ1-2; D is unresolved. The germline V gene encodes CDR1 MNHNS and CDR2 SASEGT. V was shortened by 10 bases and J by 8 bases, with 14 bases between the two germline ends. CDR3 size: 11 residues. The CDR3 region is CATRTMVGYTF. The CDR3 bases are TGTGCCACAAGGACTATGGTCGGCTACACCTTC.

The V gene is TRBV7-9, the J gene TRBJ2-1; TRBD2 might be the D (6 bases). The CDR3 length is 13 residues. V was shortened by 10 bases and J by 5 bases, with 15 bases between the two germline ends. The germline V gene has CDR1 SEHNR and CDR2 FQNEAQ (reference sequence). The chain's CDR3 is CATGDLGNNEQFF. CDR3 in DNA: TGTGCCACCGGGGACTTAGGGAACAATGAGCAGTTCTTC.

V gene TRBV5-1 combines with J gene TRBJ2-1; TRBD2 agrees at 7 bases. Germline CDR1 is SGHRS and CDR2 is YFSETQ. V lost 4 bases, J lost 7 bases, and 14 bases stayed unmatched. CDR3 length: 16 amino acids. In DNA form, the CDR3 reads TGCGCCAGCAGCCCTGGGGGGGGAGGCCCCTGGAATGAGCAGTTCTTC. Protein product: CASSPGGGGPWNEQFF.

This chain connects TRBV29-1 to TRBJ2-5; D not resolved. The germline V gene encodes CDR1 SQVTM and CDR2 ANQGSEA. The CDR3 spans 13 residues. The V gene lost 6 bases and the J gene lost 3 bases, with 14 bases spanning the gap. This chain's CDR3 is CSVTGDLEETQYF. The CDR3 nucleotides are TGCAGCGTAACGGGCGACCTAGAAGAGACCCAGTACTTC.